Sequencing of this TCR beta chain was carried out in a study of blood T cells in healthy people across ages. The table lists this clonotype with a count of one. Its antigen is undetermined. The study, taken as a whole, reports: The study could not conclusively compare naive and antigen-experienced cells, given its unsorted PBMCs.

Extracted total RNA amounted to at least 5.5 micrograms for each sample. Alongside a J-beta primer mix, a sample-barcoded 5' primer served in a second PCR lasting 7 to 11 cycles. TCRdb re-derived calls from the 5' RACE reads in MiXCR, one entry per CDR3 protein. The table includes approximately 1.5 million distinct CDR3 sequences, roughly 30% detected once. This CDR3 contains 16 residues. Germline trimming cut 8 bases from V and 10 bases from J; bases unmatched to any gene: 19. Germline values: CDR1 SNHLY, CDR2 FYNNEI. What was sequenced was blood. The rearrangement uses TRBV2 and TRBJ2-1, with TRBD1 identical over 8 bases. This clonotype was obtained from a woman younger than 45 in good health. CDR3 in DNA: TGTGCCAGCCGGTTGTCGGGCGGACAGGGATCCCTCGAGCAGTTCTTC. This translates into CASRLSGGQGSLEQFF. Based on the CDR3 plus reference TRBV2 and TRBJ2-1, the full variable domain is EPEVTQTPSHQVTQMGQEVILRCVPISNHLYFYWYRQILGQKVEFLVSFYNNEISEKSEIFDDQFSVERPDGSNFTLKIRSTKLEDSAMYFCASRLSGGQGSLEQFFGPGTRLTVL.